These 12 T cell receptor beta chains were sequenced from one sample in a study of OX40 agonist ivuxolimab in advanced cancers. This table comes from immunoSEQ multiplex PCR, and its TCRdb copy is limited to in-frame clones, with some not included. Among 65,000 to 95,000 clones listed, 92% were seen once. This specimen consisted of CD4+ or CD8+ T cells sorted from blood, obtained in a trial of the OX40 agonist ivuxolimab. Receptors originate from an adult with an advanced solid tumor such as melanoma, head and neck, liver or kidney cancer.

The CDR3 region is CASRKTSGTVNEQFF. CDR3 in DNA: TGTGCCAGCAGGAAAACTAGCGGGACGGTCAATGAGCAGTTCTTC. The V gene is TRBV2, the J gene TRBJ2-1; 10 bases line up with TRBD2. The germline gives CDR1 SNHLY, CDR2 FYNNEI. CDR3 length equals 15 residues. J gave up 6 bases and V 6 bases, and 8 bases lay outside the gene matches. The full variable domain, completed using reference TRBV2 and TRBJ2-1, is EPEVTQTPSHQVTQMGQEVILRCVPISNHLYFYWYRQILGQKVEFLVSFYNNEISEKSEIFDDQFSVERPDGSNFTLKIRSTKLEDSAMYFCASRKTSGTVNEQFFGPGTRLTVL.

This clone has just one count. The V call is TRBV28, the J call TRBJ2-7, with 7 bases matching TRBD1. With V trimmed by 7 bases and J by 3 bases, 9 bases remained unmatched. The germline V gene has CDR1 MDHEN and CDR2 SYDVKM. The CDR3 is made up of 14 amino acids. The CDR3 nucleotides are TGTGCCAGCACCCTCAGACAGGGCAACTACGAGCAGTACTTC. Translating gives CASTLRQGNYEQYF.

CDR3 protein: CSVRLRTTHHPLNEQFF. The CDR3 region has the DNA TGCAGCGTTAGGCTCAGGACTACCCACCATCCCTTAAATGAGCAGTTCTTC. The V and J genes are TRBV29-1 and TRBJ2-1, with a possible D match to TRBD2 (6 bases). This CDR3 has 17 amino acids. Germline V CDR1 and CDR2: SQVTM, ANQGSEA. Trimming left V 5 bases short and J 7 bases short, with 27 bases between.

The J gene is TRBJ1-3, the V gene TRBV10-2, with D uncertain. This CDR3 contains 15 residues. V lost 2 bases and J lost 0, with 8 bases in between. Germline-derived CDR1 and CDR2 are WSHSY and SAAADI. The CDR3 reads CASSEALLSGNTIYF. The CDR3 bases are TGCGCCAGCAGTGAGGCCCTACTCTCTGGAAACACCATATATTTT.

In its sample, this clone was seen a few times. This chain joins TRBV4-1 and TRBJ1-5, with D tentatively TRBD1 (5 bases). V lost 1 base and J lost 3, with 13 bases in between. Germline-derived CDR1 and CDR2 are MGHRA and YSYEKL. This CDR3 has 16 residues. The chain's CDR3 is CASSQAGGEINQPQHF. The DNA of the CDR3 is TGCGCCAGCAGCCAAGCGGGGGGAGAGATCAATCAGCCCCAGCATTTT.

The CDR3: CASSPLEGLNTEAFF. For the CDR3, the DNA is TGCGCCAGCAGCCCCCTGGAGGGACTGAACACTGAAGCTTTCTTT. The chain is built from TRBV5-1 and TRBJ1-1; tentatively, D is TRBD1 (5 bases). This CDR3 is built from 15 residues. Germline loops: CDR1 SGHRS, CDR2 YFSETQ. Trimming shortened V by 4 bases and J by 0 bases, and 13 bases separated the two germline ends.

The genes are TRBV5-6 and TRBJ1-3; D is unresolved. The CDR3 length is 14 residues. Trimming shortened V by 4 bases and J by 2 bases, and 10 bases separated the two germline ends. CDR1 is SGHDT and CDR2 is YYEEEE in the germline V gene. The CDR3, as DNA: TGTGCCAGCAGCATTATCGGGGCTGGAAACACCATATATTTT. Protein product: CASSIIGAGNTIYF.

The rearrangement joins TRBV7-3 to TRBJ2-2; TRBD2 is a possible D gene (6 bases). Looked up from germline, CDR1 is SGHTA and CDR2 is FQGTGA. With 1 base removed from V and 1 base from J, the gap between germline ends came to 13 bases. The CDR3 runs 17 residues. The CDR3 DNA follows: TGTGCCAGCAGCTTAATATCAACGGGAGTGAACACCGGGGAGCTGTTTTTT. The encoded protein is CASSLISTGVNTGELFF.

The genes are TRBV19 and TRBJ2-5; weak D call: TRBD2 (6 bases). The germline V gene has CDR1 LNHDA and CDR2 SQIVND (reference sequence). Deletions cut 3 bases from V and 1 base from J, with 9 bases between. The CDR3 consists of 14 residues. CDR3 in DNA: TGTGCCAGTAGTATGGGCGGGATCCAAGAGACCCAGTACTTC. This translates into CASSMGGIQETQYF.

The chain joins TRBV10-1 to TRBJ2-2; either TRBD1 or TRBD2 may fit D (5 bases each). The CDR3 length is 12 residues. V lost 8 bases, J lost 4 bases, and 8 bases lay in between. The germline gives CDR1 WNHNN, CDR2 SYGVQD (reference sequence). The CDR3 spells CASGDPTGELFF. CDR3 DNA sequence: TGCGCCAGCGGGGACCCCACCGGGGAGCTGTTTTTT.

This chain joins TRBV30 and TRBJ2-1; D remains ambiguous. The ends were cut back, 5 bases at V and 2 bases at J, with 10 bases in the middle. Germline values: CDR1 GTSNPN, CDR2 SVGIG (reference sequence). The CDR3 covers 13 residues. The CDR3 spells CAWSPGPYNEQFF. The CDR3 DNA follows: TGTGCCTGGTCACCGGGCCCCTACAATGAGCAGTTCTTC.

This clone was detected once. This chain joins TRBV5-6 and TRBJ1-2; weak D call: TRBD1 (5 bases). Trimming stripped 4 bases from V and 8 bases from J, with 18 bases between. The CDR3 covers 14 residues. Germline V gives CDR1 SGHDT, CDR2 YYEEEE. CDR3: CASSDLGRDKGYTF. The CDR3 DNA reads TGTGCCAGCAGCGACCTGGGCAGGGATAAGGGCTACACCTTC.